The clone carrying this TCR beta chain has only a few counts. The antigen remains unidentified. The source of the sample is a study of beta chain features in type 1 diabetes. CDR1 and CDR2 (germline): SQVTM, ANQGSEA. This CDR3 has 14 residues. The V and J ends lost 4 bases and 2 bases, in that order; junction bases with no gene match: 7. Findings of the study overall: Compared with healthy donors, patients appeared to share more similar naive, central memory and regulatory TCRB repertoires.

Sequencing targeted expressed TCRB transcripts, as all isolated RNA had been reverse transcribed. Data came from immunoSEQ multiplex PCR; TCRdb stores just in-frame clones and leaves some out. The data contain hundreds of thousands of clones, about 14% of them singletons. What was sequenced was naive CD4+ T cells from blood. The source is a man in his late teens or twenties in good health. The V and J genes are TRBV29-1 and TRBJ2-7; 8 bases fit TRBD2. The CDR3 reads CSVVVREATYEQYF. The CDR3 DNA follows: TGCAGCGTTGTAGTGCGGGAGGCCACCTACGAGCAGTACTTC.